This T cell receptor (beta chain) derives from a study of identical twins. The study's findings and limits: Models underestimated how often monozygotic twins shared out-of-frame TCR alpha. Zero-insertion analyses were open to partial confounding by invariant MAIT and iNKT cells. Insertions ran lower in abundant cord blood beta clonotypes, though not in memory repertoires. Low generation-probability sequences were in excess among twin-shared out-of-frame alpha sequences.

V was clipped by 0 bases and J by 6 bases, with 9 bases between them. Germline CDR1 reads LGHDT; CDR2 reads YNNKEL (reference sequence). The CDR3 length is 13 residues. About this clonotype: Its antigen is undetermined.

In TCRdb, the 5' RACE reads were re-called with MiXCR into one record per CDR3 protein. The table includes 450,000 or so distinct CDR3 sequences, about 18% detected once. The sequenced material came from naive T cells sorted from blood. This sequence was found in a man aged 50 to 59 in good health. This chain joins TRBV3-1 and TRBJ2-7; D remains unclear. The CDR3 is CASSQDRTVEQYF. CDR3 DNA: TGTGCCAGCAGCCAAGATAGGACGGTCGAGCAGTACTTC.